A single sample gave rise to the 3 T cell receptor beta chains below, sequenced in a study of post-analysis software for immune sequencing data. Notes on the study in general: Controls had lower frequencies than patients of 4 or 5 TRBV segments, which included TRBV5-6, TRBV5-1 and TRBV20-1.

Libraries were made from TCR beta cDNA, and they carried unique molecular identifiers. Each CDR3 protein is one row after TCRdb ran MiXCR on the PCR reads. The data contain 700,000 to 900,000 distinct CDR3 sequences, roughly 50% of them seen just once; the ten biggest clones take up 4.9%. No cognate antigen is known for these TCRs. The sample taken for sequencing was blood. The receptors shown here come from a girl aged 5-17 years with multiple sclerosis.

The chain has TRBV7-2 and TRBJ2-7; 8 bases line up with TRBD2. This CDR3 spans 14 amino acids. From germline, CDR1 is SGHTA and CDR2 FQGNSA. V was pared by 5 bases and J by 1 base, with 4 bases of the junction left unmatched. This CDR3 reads CASSGIAGSYEQYF. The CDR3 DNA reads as TGTGCCAGCAGCGGGATAGCGGGGTCCTACGAGCAGTACTTC. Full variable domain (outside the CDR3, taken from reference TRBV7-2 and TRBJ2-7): GAGVSQSPSNKVTEKGKDVELRCDPISGHTALYWYRQSLGQGLEFLIYFQGNSAPDKSGLPSDRFSAERTGGSVSTLTIQRTQQEDSAVYLCASSGIAGSYEQYFGPGTRLTVT.

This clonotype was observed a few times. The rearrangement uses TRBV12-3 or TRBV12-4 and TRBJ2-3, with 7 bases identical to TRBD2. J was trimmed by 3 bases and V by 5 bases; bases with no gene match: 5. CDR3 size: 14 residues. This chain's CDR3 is CASSPSGKTDTQYF. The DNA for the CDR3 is TGTGCCAGCAGTCCAAGCGGGAAAACAGATACGCAGTATTTT.

DNA of the CDR3: TGCAGTTTCCTCGTCTTAGCGGGAGCGCAAGATACGCAGTATTTT. It specifies CSFLVLAGAQDTQYF. The V gene is TRBV20-1, the J gene TRBJ2-3, with 9 positions matching TRBD2. With 8 bases clipped from V and 5 bases from J, the junction kept 14 bases outside the gene matches. Germline CDR1 is DFQATT and CDR2 is SNEGSKA (reference sequence). This CDR3 comprises 15 residues.